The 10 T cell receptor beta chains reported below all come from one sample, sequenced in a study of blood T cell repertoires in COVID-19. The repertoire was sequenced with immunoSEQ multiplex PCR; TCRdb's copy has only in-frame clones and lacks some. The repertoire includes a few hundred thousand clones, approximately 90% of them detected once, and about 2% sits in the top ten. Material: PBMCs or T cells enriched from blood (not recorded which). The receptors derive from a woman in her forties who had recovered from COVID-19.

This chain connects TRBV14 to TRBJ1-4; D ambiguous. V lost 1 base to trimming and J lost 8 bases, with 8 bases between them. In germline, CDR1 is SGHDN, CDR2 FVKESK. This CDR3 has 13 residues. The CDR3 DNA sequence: TGTGCCAGCAGCCAAGTCCCGCGGGAAAAACTGTTTTTT. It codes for CASSQVPREKLFF. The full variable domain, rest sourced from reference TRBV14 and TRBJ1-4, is EAGVTQFPSHSVIEKGQTVTLRCDPISGHDNLYWYRRVMGKEIKFLLHFVKESKQDESGMPNNRFLAERTGGTYSTLKVQPAELEDSGVYFCASSQVPREKLFFGSGTQLSVL.

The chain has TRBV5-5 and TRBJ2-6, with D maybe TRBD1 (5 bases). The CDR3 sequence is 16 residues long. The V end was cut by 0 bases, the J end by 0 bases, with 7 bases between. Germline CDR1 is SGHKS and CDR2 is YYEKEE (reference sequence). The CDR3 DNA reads TGTGCCAGCAGCTTGGCAGGGTTCTCTGGGGCCAACGTCCTGACTTTC. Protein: CASSLAGFSGANVLTF. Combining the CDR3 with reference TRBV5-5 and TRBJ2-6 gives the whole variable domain DAGVTQSPTHLIKTRGQQVTLRCSPISGHKSVSWYQQVLGQGPQFIFQYYEKEERGRGNFPDRFSARQFPNYSSELNVNALLLGDSALYLCASSLAGFSGANVLTFGAGSRLTVL.

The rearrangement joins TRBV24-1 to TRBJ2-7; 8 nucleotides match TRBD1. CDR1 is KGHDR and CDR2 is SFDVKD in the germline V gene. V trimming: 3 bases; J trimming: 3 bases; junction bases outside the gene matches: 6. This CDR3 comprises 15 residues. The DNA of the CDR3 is TGTGCCACCAGTGATCCCGGGACAGGCCACTACGAGCAGTACTTC. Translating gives CATSDPGTGHYEQYF.

The CDR3 DNA is TGTGCCAGCAGTTTAGAGGGGGGGTATGGCTACACCTTC. Translating it yields CASSLEGGYGYTF. The chain links TRBV28 to TRBJ1-2; the D gene is possibly TRBD1 (6 bases). V lost 2 bases to trimming and J lost 5 bases, with 9 bases between them. CDR1 is MDHEN, CDR2 SYDVKM, per germline. The CDR3 covers 13 residues.

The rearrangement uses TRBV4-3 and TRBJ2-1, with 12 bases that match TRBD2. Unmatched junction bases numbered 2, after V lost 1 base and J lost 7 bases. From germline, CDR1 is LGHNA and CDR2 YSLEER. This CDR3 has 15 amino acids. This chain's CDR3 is CASSQVGTSGNEQFF. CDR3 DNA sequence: TGCGCCAGCAGCCAAGTGGGGACTAGCGGGAATGAGCAGTTCTTC.

The CDR3 DNA reads TGTGCCAGCAGCCTGCAGGGGGGATCCTACAATGAGCAGTTCTTC. As protein: CASSLQGGSYNEQFF. The chain uses TRBV5-6 and TRBJ2-1, with D maybe TRBD1 (7 bases). There are 15 residues in the CDR3. The V gene's germline CDR1 is SGHDT and CDR2 YYEEEE. V was pared by 4 bases and J by 1 base, with 12 bases between. Filled out from reference TRBV5-6 and TRBJ2-1, the complete variable domain reads DAGVTQSPTHLIKTRGQQVTLRCSPKSGHDTVSWYQQALGQGPQFIFQYYEEEERQRGNFPDRFSGHQFPNYSSELNVNALLLGDSALYLCASSLQGGSYNEQFFGPGTRLTVL.

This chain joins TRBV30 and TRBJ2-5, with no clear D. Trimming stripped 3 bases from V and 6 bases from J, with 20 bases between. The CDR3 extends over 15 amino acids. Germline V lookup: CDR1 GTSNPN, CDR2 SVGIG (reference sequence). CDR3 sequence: CAWSTVESGWKTQYF. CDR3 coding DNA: TGTGCCTGGAGCACTGTAGAGTCGGGTTGGAAGACCCAGTACTTC.

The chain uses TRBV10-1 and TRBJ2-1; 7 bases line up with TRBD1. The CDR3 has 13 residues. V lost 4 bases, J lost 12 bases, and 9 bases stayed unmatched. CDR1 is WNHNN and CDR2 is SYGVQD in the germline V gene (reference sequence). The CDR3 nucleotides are TGCGCCAGCAGTGGAGACAGGGTGATTGGGCAGTTCTTC. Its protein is CASSGDRVIGQFF.

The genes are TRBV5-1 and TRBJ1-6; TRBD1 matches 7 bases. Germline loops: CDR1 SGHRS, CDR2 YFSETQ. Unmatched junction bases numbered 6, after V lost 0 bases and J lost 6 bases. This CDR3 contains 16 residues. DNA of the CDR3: TGCGCCAGCAGCTTGGGACAGGGAGGAGGTAATTCACCCCTCCACTTT. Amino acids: CASSLGQGGGNSPLHF.

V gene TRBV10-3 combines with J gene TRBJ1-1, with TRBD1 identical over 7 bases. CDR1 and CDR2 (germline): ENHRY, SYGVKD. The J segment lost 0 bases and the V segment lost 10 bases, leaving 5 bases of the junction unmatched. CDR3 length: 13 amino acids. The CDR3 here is CATRQGVNTEAFF. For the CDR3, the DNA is TGTGCCACACGACAGGGTGTGAACACTGAAGCTTTCTTT.